The 6 T cell receptor beta chains below come from one sample, sequenced in a study of cytomegalovirus exposure and HLA in healthy donors. PCR amplification relied on 60 Vbeta primers (plus 13 Jbeta primers). The assay was immunoSEQ multiplex PCR, and TCRdb's table has in-frame clones only and misses some. The sample has about 130,000 clones, more than 80% seen once; the top ten hold 2.5% to 3.5%. The specimen sequenced was PBMCs. The source of these receptors is a male donor in good health and CMV-seronegative.

This CDR3 is CASRTSGGGPAGELFF. CDR3 nucleotides: TGTGCCAGCAGAACTTCGGGGGGAGGGCCTGCCGGGGAGCTGTTTTTT. The chain uses TRBV2 and TRBJ2-2; TRBD2 matches at 7 bases. The CDR3 loop spans 16 amino acids. J lost 6 bases, V lost 6 bases, and 13 bases had no gene match. The germline V gene encodes CDR1 SNHLY and CDR2 FYNNEI.

The rearrangement uses TRBV9 and TRBJ2-1; TRBD2 is a possible D gene (5 bases). The CDR3 spans 14 residues. V was shortened by 0 bases and J by 7 bases, with 11 bases between the two germline ends. Germline V gives CDR1 SGDLS, CDR2 YYNGEE. The CDR3 region is CASSVGGGVNEQFF. DNA for the CDR3: TGTGCCAGCAGCGTAGGTGGAGGTGTAAATGAGCAGTTCTTC.

The gene calls are TRBV19 and TRBJ2-1; 9 bases agree with TRBD1. This CDR3 is built from 14 residues. Germline CDR1 LNHDA, CDR2 SQIVND (reference sequence). After removal of 6 bases from V and 4 bases from J, the junction contained 4 bases not matched to a gene. The CDR3 DNA follows: TGTGCCAGTAGGGCCGGGACAGGGTACAATGAGCAGTTCTTC. Amino acid sequence: CASRAGTGYNEQFF.

The rearrangement uses TRBV25-1 and TRBJ1-2; possible D gene TRBD1, 6 bases. The CDR3 is 16 amino acids. Germline assignment: CDR1 MGHDK and CDR2 SYGVNS. V was clipped by 1 base and J by 4 bases, with 16 bases between them. This CDR3 reads CASSELKEGRGYGYTF. The CDR3 bases are TGTGCCAGCAGTGAATTGAAAGAGGGCAGGGGCTATGGCTACACCTTC.

This clone was seen only a few times. The DNA of the CDR3 is TGTGCCAGCTCACCGGGGACTAGCAAGGATACGCAGTATTTT. Amino acids: CASSPGTSKDTQYF. This chain links TRBV18 with TRBJ2-3, with TRBD2 identical over 9 bases. The CDR3 is 14 residues long. The germline CDR1 and CDR2 sequences are KGHSH and LQKENI. V shed 3 bases and J 6 bases; nucleotides not matched to a gene: 4.

The chain combines TRBV27 with TRBJ1-1; possible D gene TRBD1, 5 bases. CDR3 length: 15 residues. V lost 4 bases, J lost 2 bases, and 14 bases lay in between. Germline-derived CDR1 and CDR2 are MNHEY and SMNVEV (reference sequence). The CDR3 coding sequence is TGTGCCAGCAGTTACACTCGACGGACAAACACTGAAGCTTTCTTT. Translated: CASSYTRRTNTEAFF.